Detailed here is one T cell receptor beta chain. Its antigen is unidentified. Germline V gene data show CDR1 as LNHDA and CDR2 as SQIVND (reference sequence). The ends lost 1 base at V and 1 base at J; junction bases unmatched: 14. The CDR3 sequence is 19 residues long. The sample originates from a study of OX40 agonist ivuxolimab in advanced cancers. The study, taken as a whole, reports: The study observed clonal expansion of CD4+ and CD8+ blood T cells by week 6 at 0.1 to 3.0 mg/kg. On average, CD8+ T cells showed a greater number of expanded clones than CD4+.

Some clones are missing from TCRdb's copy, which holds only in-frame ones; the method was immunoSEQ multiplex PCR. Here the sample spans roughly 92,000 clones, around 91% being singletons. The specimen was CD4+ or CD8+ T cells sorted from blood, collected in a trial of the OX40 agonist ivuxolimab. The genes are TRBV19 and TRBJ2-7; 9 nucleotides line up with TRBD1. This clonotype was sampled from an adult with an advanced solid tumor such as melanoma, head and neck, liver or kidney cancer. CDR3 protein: CASSIGGTGYEGGSYEQYF. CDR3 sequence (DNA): TGTGCCAGTAGTATAGGAGGGACAGGGTATGAAGGAGGTTCCTACGAGCAGTACTTC.